Each of the 3 T cell receptor beta chains below was sequenced from the same sample in a study of T cells in Graves' hyperthyroidism and ophthalmopathy (dated by TCRdb to about 2019). Library preparation employed multiplex PCR. Reads for this sample came from an Illumina HiSeq 2000. The TCR beta CDR3 regions were amplified from RNA transcripts. The first round of RT-PCR for the TCR CDR3 was performed with the HTBI primer set and the Qiagen OneStep RT-PCR kit. TCRdb reworked the public reads: Q25 trimming with fastp, MiXCR clone assembly, productive beta chains retained. For every CDR3 protein sequence, its rows merge into one entry that carries the most common genes and DNA. The sample data list 450,000 to 600,000 distinct CDR3 sequences, and approximately 15% of these were observed just once. The ten largest clones represent approximately 13% of the sample. The source material was blood. The origin of the receptors is a woman aged 40 to 50 with Graves' hyperthyroidism.

This clonotype was recorded many times. The rearrangement joins TRBV18 to TRBJ2-5; a possible D gene is TRBD2 (6 bases). Germline CDR1 reads KGHSH; CDR2 reads LQKENI. V was cut by 2 bases and J by 5 bases, with 15 bases left in between. The CDR3 has 15 amino acids. Here the CDR3 DNA reads TGTGCCAGCTCACCAGGGGGGAGTGATGATGAGACCCAGTACTTC. The encoded protein is CASSPGGSDDETQYF.

As concerns this clonotype: This may arise from a read error, as a much more abundant clone is one base away. The CDR3 carries no conserved terminal phenylalanine or tryptophan, so it likely arises from a read error. The CDR3 nucleotides are TGCAGTGCTAGGGAACCTGGGGCCAACGTCCTGACTTCC. Protein sequence: CSAREPGANVLTS. The chain is built from TRBV20-1 and TRBJ2-6; D is unclear. This CDR3 is 13 amino acids long. Trimming removed 3 bases at V and 2 bases at J, with 5 bases between. CDR1 and CDR2 (germline): DFQATT, SNEGSKA (reference sequence).

This clonotype was recorded many times. The V gene is TRBV4-1, the J gene TRBJ1-2, with unresolved D. Trimming took 0 bases from V and 4 from J, leaving 12 bases between them. Germline lookup yields CDR1 MGHRA and CDR2 YSYEKL. This CDR3 has 15 residues. CDR3 nucleotides: TGCGCCAGCAGCCAAGAAACCCGCGACTTCTATGGCTACACCTTC. Its protein is CASSQETRDFYGYTF.